The entry below gives a single T cell receptor (beta chain) sequence along with its context. Its specificity is not known. This entry comes from a study of beta chain features in type 1 diabetes. Study-level findings and limits: The question left open here concerned HLA type influencing TCRB rearrangement.

Germline-derived CDR1 and CDR2 are SQVTM and ANQGSEA. The junction had 2 bases not matched to a gene; V was cut back by 7 bases and J by 0 bases. The CDR3 extends over 13 amino acids. The study reverse transcribed the entire isolated RNA, so it sequenced expressed TCRB transcripts. Profiling relied on immunoSEQ multiplex PCR, and the TCRdb table lists in-frame clones only, not all of them. Of more than 150,000 clones in the sample, just over 9% were seen once. This clonotype was sampled from a woman younger than 30 in good health. The rearrangement uses TRBV29-1 and TRBJ2-3, with 9 bases identical to TRBD2. The sequenced material came from central memory CD4+ T cells from blood. CDR3 nucleotide sequence: TGCAGCGATCTAGCGGGGAGCACAGATACGCAGTATTTT. It is translated as CSDLAGSTDTQYF.